The 9 T cell receptor beta chains listed next were all sequenced from one sample in a study of control samples from healthy donors and cancer patients. Profiling relied on immunoSEQ multiplex PCR, and the TCRdb table lists in-frame clones only, not all of them. The sample holds about 100,000 clones; 90% to 95% are singletons and the top ten take around 8.2%. Specimen: blood. The source of these receptors is a man aged 18 to 30 in good health.

V and J are TRBV2 and TRBJ1-4, with no clear D. Trimming took 8 bases from V and 0 from J, leaving 10 bases between them. This CDR3 contains 14 residues. Germline V gives CDR1 SNHLY, CDR2 FYNNEI. CDR3 protein: CASREVATNEKLFF. CDR3 DNA: TGTGCCAGCCGAGAGGTTGCAACTAATGAAAAACTGTTTTTT.

The genes are TRBV3-1 (or the pseudogene TRBV3-2) and TRBJ1-2; 9 positions agree with TRBD1. The CDR3 sequence is 17 residues long. Looked up from germline, CDR1 is LGHDT and CDR2 is YNNKEL (reference sequence). After removal of 0 bases from V and 6 bases from J, the junction contained 11 bases not matched to a gene. CDR3 nucleotide sequence: TGTGCCAGCAGCCAAGATCCCCCCAGGGACAGGGATGATGGCTACACCTTC. Its translation is CASSQDPPRDRDDGYTF.

This clone was seen once. V is TRBV5-5 and J is TRBJ1-2; D gene ambiguous. This CDR3 has 13 residues. Germline assignment: CDR1 SGHKS and CDR2 YYEKEE (reference sequence). Trimming took off 2 bases at V and 5 bases at J, with 10 bases between the two ends. DNA for the CDR3: TGTGCCAGCAGCTTCCAACCGGTATATGGCTACACCTTC. This sequence encodes CASSFQPVYGYTF.

Comments on this clone: In the same sample, other DNA sequences code for this CDR3. The CDR3 DNA reads TGTGCCAGCTCACCAAGGGGCAACACTGAAGCTTTCTTT. It encodes CASSPRGNTEAFF. The V gene is TRBV18, the J gene TRBJ1-1; a weak D match, TRBD1 (5 bases). The CDR3 length is 13 residues. The germline CDR1 and CDR2 sequences are KGHSH and LQKENI. The V end lost 2 bases, the J end lost 2 bases, and 6 bases lay between the germline ends.

V is TRBV6-5 and J is TRBJ2-5; 9 bases fit TRBD2. V lost 6 bases and J lost 4; bases outside the gene matches: 3. Germline V gene sequence: CDR1 MNHEY, CDR2 SVGAGI. The CDR3 covers 13 residues. Here the CDR3 reads CASRLLAGETQYF. The CDR3 DNA is TGTGCCAGCAGGCTACTAGCGGGAGAGACCCAGTACTTC.

The J gene is TRBJ1-6, the V gene TRBV28; D is unresolved. Germline V gives CDR1 MDHEN, CDR2 SYDVKM. Trimming removed 3 bases at V and 5 bases at J, with 11 bases between. The CDR3 covers 15 residues. This CDR3 is CASSLSVPNNSPLHF. The CDR3 DNA sequence: TGTGCCAGCAGTTTGTCCGTTCCTAATAATTCACCCCTCCACTTT.

This chain's CDR3 is CASSQDPRPAANTEAFF. The CDR3 nucleotides read TGCGCCAGCAGCCAAGATCCCAGACCGGCGGCGAACACTGAAGCTTTCTTT. The V and J genes are TRBV4-3 and TRBJ1-1; D ambiguous. V lost 0 bases and J 1 base, leaving 15 bases between the germline ends. The CDR3 totals 17 residues. In germline, CDR1 is LGHNA, CDR2 YSLEER.

V gene TRBV30 combines with J gene TRBJ2-1; TRBD2 agrees at 14 bases. The CDR3 sequence is 18 residues long. The V segment lost 3 bases and the J segment 4 bases; nucleotides outside the gene matches: 11. Germline lookup yields CDR1 GTSNPN and CDR2 SVGIG (reference sequence). CDR3 sequence: CAWRGLAGEDKGYNEQFF. The CDR3 bases are TGTGCCTGGAGGGGACTAGCGGGGGAGGATAAGGGGTACAATGAGCAGTTCTTC.

The chain combines TRBV7-9 with TRBJ1-1, with D perhaps TRBD1 (5 bases). The CDR3 extends over 12 amino acids. V lost 5 bases and J lost 3, with 7 bases in between. Germline CDR1 SEHNR, CDR2 FQNEAQ (reference sequence). The DNA of the CDR3 is TGTGCCAGCAGCCCGGGGCACACTGAAGCTTTCTTT. It codes for CASSPGHTEAFF.